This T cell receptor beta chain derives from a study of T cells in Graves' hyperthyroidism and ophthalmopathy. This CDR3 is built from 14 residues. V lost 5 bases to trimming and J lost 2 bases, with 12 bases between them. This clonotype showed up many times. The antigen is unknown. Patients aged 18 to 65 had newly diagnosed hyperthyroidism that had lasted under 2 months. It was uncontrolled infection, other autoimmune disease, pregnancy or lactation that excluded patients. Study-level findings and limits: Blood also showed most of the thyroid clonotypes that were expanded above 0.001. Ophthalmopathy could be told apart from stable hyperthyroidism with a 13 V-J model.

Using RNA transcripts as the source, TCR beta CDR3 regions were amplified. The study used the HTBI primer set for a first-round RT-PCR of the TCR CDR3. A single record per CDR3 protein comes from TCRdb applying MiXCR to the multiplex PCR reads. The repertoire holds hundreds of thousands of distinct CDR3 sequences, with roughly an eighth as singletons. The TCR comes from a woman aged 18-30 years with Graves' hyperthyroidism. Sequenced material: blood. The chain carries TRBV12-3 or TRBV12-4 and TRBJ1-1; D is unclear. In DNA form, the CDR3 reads TGTGCCAGCAGTCCGCGGGTCGGTAACACTGAAGCTTTCTTT. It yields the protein CASSPRVGNTEAFF.